This TCR beta chain was sequenced during a study of CD8+ T cells in alopecia areata. Treatment described: oral pan-JAK inhibitor, 5-10 mg twice daily. cDNA serving as the sequencing template came from extracted, reverse transcribed RNA. Some clones are missing from TCRdb's copy, which holds only in-frame ones; the method was immunoSEQ multiplex PCR. The data contain 90,000 to 150,000 clones, around 56% of them singletons. CDR3 length equals 12 residues. V was trimmed by 4 bases and J by 11 bases, leaving 9 bases between them. Germline-derived CDR1 and CDR2 are LNHDA and SQIVND (reference sequence). The sequences come from CD4+ T cells sorted from blood, collected at week 4, from a patient treated with tofacitinib. V gene TRBV19 combines with J gene TRBJ2-6; perhaps TRBD1 as D (5 bases). This sequence was found in a human donor with alopecia areata. CDR3 bases: TGTGCCAGTAGTAAACAGGTGGACGTCCTGACTTTC. The encoded protein is CASSKQVDVLTF.